The 24 T cell receptor beta chains below come from one sample, sequenced in a study of cytomegalovirus exposure and HLA in healthy donors. The PCR contained 60 Vbeta and 13 Jbeta primers. Clones were sequenced by immunoSEQ multiplex PCR, and TCRdb holds only the in-frame ones, with some missing. Here the sample spans 200,000 to 300,000 clones, roughly 86% being singletons. Sequencing used PBMCs. These receptors originate from a woman between 40 and 50 years old in good health and CMV-seropositive.

There are a few counts of this clone. This rearrangement joins TRBV4-1 to TRBJ1-1, with no clear D. Germline lookup yields CDR1 MGHRA and CDR2 YSYEKL. Trimming shortened V by 0 bases and J by 7 bases, and 12 bases separated the two germline ends. CDR3 size: 14 residues. This CDR3 is CASSQDAGRHEAFF. The CDR3 region has the DNA TGCGCCAGCAGCCAAGATGCGGGCAGGCATGAAGCTTTCTTT.

A few counts support this clone. The rearrangement joins TRBV13 to TRBJ2-2; possibly TRBD1 for D (6 bases). V gave up 5 bases and J gave up 3 bases, with 16 bases separating them. Germline V gene sequence: CDR1 PRHDT, CDR2 FYEKMQ (reference sequence). The CDR3 loop spans 16 amino acids. As DNA, the CDR3 is TGTGCCAGCAGCCCCCCGGACAGATCTTACACCGGGGAGCTGTTTTTT. This codes for CASSPPDRSYTGELFF.

The chain couples TRBV6-5 to TRBJ1-6; 8 nucleotides line up with TRBD1. The CDR3 totals 15 residues. V gave up 2 bases and J gave up 5 bases; unmatched junction bases: 2. The germline V gene has CDR1 MNHEY and CDR2 SVGAGI. Here the CDR3 reads CASSYMDRDNSPLHF. CDR3 sequence (DNA): TGTGCCAGCAGTTACATGGACAGGGATAATTCACCCCTCCACTTT.

The chain joins TRBV11-3 to TRBJ2-7, with TRBD1 matching 9 bases. The CDR3 loop spans 15 amino acids. Looked up from germline, CDR1 is SGHNT and CDR2 is YENEEA. V lost 0 bases, J lost 4 bases, and 4 bases stayed unmatched. The chain's CDR3 is CASSLEGTGLYEQYF. The CDR3 DNA reads as TGTGCCAGCAGCTTAGAAGGGACAGGGCTGTACGAGCAGTACTTC.

The chain employs TRBV7-2 and TRBJ2-6, with D perhaps matching TRBD1 (6 bases). V was shortened by 2 bases and J by 2 bases, with 10 bases between the two germline ends. The CDR3 has 16 amino acids. Germline assignment: CDR1 SGHTA and CDR2 FQGNSA. This CDR3 is CASSLYGDTGANVLTF. Written as DNA, the CDR3 is TGTGCCAGCAGCTTATACGGGGACACTGGGGCCAACGTCCTGACTTTC. The full variable domain, with the rest looked up from reference TRBV7-2 and TRBJ2-6, is GAGVSQSPSNKVTEKGKDVELRCDPISGHTALYWYRQSLGQGLEFLIYFQGNSAPDKSGLPSDRFSAERTGGSVSTLTIQRTQQEDSAVYLCASSLYGDTGANVLTFGAGSRLTVL.

CDR3 coding DNA: TGCAGTGTCCCAATTAATGAAAAACTGTTTTTT. It yields the protein CSVPINEKLFF. V is TRBV20-1 and J is TRBJ1-4; D unclear. CDR1 is DFQATT, CDR2 SNEGSKA, per germline (reference sequence). The CDR3 spans 11 residues. V was pared by 7 bases and J by 4 bases, with 7 bases between.

The chain links TRBV2 to TRBJ1-5; D might be TRBD1 (5 bases). The CDR3 runs to 15 residues. Germline CDR1 is SNHLY and CDR2 is FYNNEI. The V end lost 7 bases, the J end lost 8 bases, and 21 bases lay between the germline ends. In nucleotides, the CDR3 is TGTGCCAGCACCATCGACAGTCCTGGCGGGAAGCCCCAGCATTTT. The encoded protein is CASTIDSPGGKPQHF.

The chain links TRBV6-6 to TRBJ1-3, with 8 bases lining up with TRBD1. The CDR3 runs to 15 residues. Germline V gene sequence: CDR1 MNHNY, CDR2 SVGAGI (reference sequence). V dropped 5 bases and J dropped 2; count of bases not matched to a gene: 5. The CDR3 nucleotides are TGTGCCAGCAGTCTTCAGGGGGCCACTGGAAACACCATATATTTT. Translating gives CASSLQGATGNTIYF.

This chain connects TRBV19 to TRBJ1-1, with D possibly being TRBD1 (6 bases). Germline-derived CDR1 and CDR2 are LNHDA and SQIVND (reference sequence). This CDR3 has 14 residues. Deletions cut 5 bases from V and 4 bases from J, with 14 bases between. CDR3: CASSAQGEGTEAFF. The CDR3 nucleotides are TGTGCCAGTAGTGCACAGGGTGAGGGCACTGAAGCTTTCTTT. The full variable domain, with the rest looked up from reference TRBV19 and TRBJ1-1, is DGGITQSPKYLFRKEGQNVTLSCEQNLNHDAMYWYRQDPGQGLRLIYYSQIVNDFQKGDIAEGYSVSREKKESFPLTVTSAQKNPTAFYLCASSAQGEGTEAFFGQGTRLTVV.

This chain uses TRBV2 with TRBJ2-2; TRBD1 matches at 7 bases. V shed 6 bases, J shed 0 bases, and the junction held 4 bases outside the gene matches. Looked up from germline, CDR1 is SNHLY and CDR2 is FYNNEI. CDR3 length: 15 residues. Written as DNA, the CDR3 is TGTGCCAGCAGAGGACAGGCTTCGAACACCGGGGAGCTGTTTTTT. This encodes CASRGQASNTGELFF.

This clone occurred once. The chain joins TRBV4-2 to TRBJ1-4; 7 positions match TRBD1. This CDR3 is 15 amino acids long. V lost 0 bases, J lost 4 bases, and 2 bases stayed unmatched. The V gene's germline CDR1 is LGHNA and CDR2 YNFKEQ. CDR3 loop: CASSQEGQHNEKLFF. DNA of the CDR3: TGTGCCAGCAGCCAAGAGGGACAGCATAATGAAAAACTGTTTTTT.

The rearrangement links TRBV28 to TRBJ1-1; no firm D call. Trimming took 2 bases from V and 11 from J, leaving 15 bases between them. Germline V gene data show CDR1 as MDHEN and CDR2 as SYDVKM. This CDR3 has 13 residues. The CDR3 nucleotides are TGTGCCAGCAGTTTAGGGGATGCGGGGTGCGCTTTCTTT. The encoded protein is CASSLGDAGCAFF.

The genes are TRBV11-3 and TRBJ2-7, with a weak D call TRBD2 (5 bases). Trimming stripped 4 bases from V and 2 bases from J, with 12 bases between. Per germline, CDR1 SGHNT and CDR2 YENEEA. CDR3 length equals 14 residues. This CDR3 reads CASSSRKRPYEQYF. CDR3 nucleotide sequence: TGTGCCAGCAGCTCCCGGAAGCGGCCCTACGAGCAGTACTTC.

This sequence joins TRBV7-3 and TRBJ1-2; 7 positions match TRBD1. V shed 5 bases, J shed 4 bases, and the junction held 13 bases outside the gene matches. The germline CDR1 and CDR2 sequences are SGHTA and FQGTGA. This CDR3 is built from 16 residues. This CDR3 reads CASSQAGGGPVYGYTF. The CDR3 coding sequence is TGTGCCAGCAGCCAGGCCGGAGGGGGCCCTGTCTATGGCTACACCTTC.

This chain uses TRBV9 with TRBJ2-1; D is unresolved. CDR1 SGDLS and CDR2 YYNGEE come from the germline V gene. V was pared by 1 base and J by 1 base, with 9 bases between. The CDR3 extends over 15 amino acids. Here the CDR3 reads CASSVMSESYNEQFF. DNA for the CDR3: TGTGCCAGCAGCGTAATGAGCGAGTCCTACAATGAGCAGTTCTTC. The variable domain in full, completed from reference TRBV9 and TRBJ2-1, reads DSGVTQTPKHLITATGQRVTLRCSPRSGDLSVYWYQQSLDQGLQFLIQYYNGEERAKGNILERFSAQQFPDLHSELNLSSLELGDSALYFCASSVMSESYNEQFFGPGTRLTVL.

The count of this clone is one. The chain carries TRBV13 and TRBJ2-1; possibly TRBD1 for D (6 bases). Germline CDR1 and CDR2: PRHDT and FYEKMQ (reference sequence). The CDR3 loop spans 15 amino acids. Trimming took off 5 bases at V and 8 bases at J, with 19 bases between the two ends. Here the CDR3 reads CASSRRTDDWDEQFF. As DNA, the CDR3 is TGTGCCAGCAGCCGCCGGACAGACGATTGGGATGAGCAGTTCTTC.

This sequence joins TRBV18 and TRBJ1-5; D possibly corresponds to TRBD1 (5 bases). The germline CDR1 and CDR2 sequences are KGHSH and LQKENI. V gave up 2 bases and J gave up 5 bases, with 7 bases separating them. The CDR3 extends over 13 amino acids. CDR3 residues: CASSPGADQPQHF. The CDR3 DNA follows: TGTGCCAGCTCACCAGGGGCGGATCAGCCCCAGCATTTT.

The table lists this clone with a few counts. The V gene is TRBV19, the J gene TRBJ2-7; D possibly corresponds to TRBD2 (5 bases). The CDR3 runs to 16 residues. Germline V CDR1 and CDR2: LNHDA, SQIVND (reference sequence). The V end lost 3 bases, the J end lost 2 bases, and 17 bases lay between the germline ends. The CDR3 DNA reads TGTGCCAGTAGTATTTGCCCAGCGGAGACGGCCTACGAGCAGTACTTC. Amino acids: CASSICPAETAYEQYF.

V usage is TRBV5-5 and J usage is TRBJ2-1; D might be TRBD2 (6 bases). V was cut by 3 bases and J by 7 bases, with 14 bases left in between. The germline V gene encodes CDR1 SGHKS and CDR2 YYEKEE (reference sequence). The CDR3 covers 14 residues. CDR3 nucleotide sequence: TGTGCCAGCAGCTGGACCGGGGGAGAAAATGAGCAGTTCTTC. It specifies CASSWTGGENEQFF. The variable domain in full, completed from reference TRBV5-5 and TRBJ2-1, reads DAGVTQSPTHLIKTRGQQVTLRCSPISGHKSVSWYQQVLGQGPQFIFQYYEKEERGRGNFPDRFSARQFPNYSSELNVNALLLGDSALYLCASSWTGGENEQFFGPGTRLTVL.

The chain recombines TRBV19 with TRBJ1-1; D unclear. Germline CDR1 reads LNHDA; CDR2 reads SQIVND (reference sequence). Trimming cost V 8 bases and J 1 base, with 11 bases left between them. The CDR3 spans 13 residues. DNA for the CDR3: TGTGCCAGTTACAGCCCCGGGAACACTGAAGCTTTCTTT. Its protein is CASYSPGNTEAFF.

In its sample, this clone was seen once. The chain is built from TRBV11-2 and TRBJ2-1; TRBD2 matches at 10 bases. CDR3 length equals 15 residues. Per germline, CDR1 SGHAT and CDR2 FQNNGV. With 0 bases clipped from V and 5 bases from J, the junction kept 1 base outside the gene matches. Written as DNA, the CDR3 is TGTGCCAGCAGCTTAGACGGACTAGCGGACAATGAGCAGTTCTTC. Protein product: CASSLDGLADNEQFF.

V gene TRBV7-9 combines with J gene TRBJ2-3; no firm D call. This CDR3 region has 15 residues. V lost 4 bases and J lost 0, with 11 bases in between. Germline CDR1 and CDR2: SEHNR and FQNEAQ (reference sequence). The CDR3 here is CASSSASLSTDTQYF. CDR3 DNA: TGTGCCAGCAGCTCCGCTAGTTTGAGCACAGATACGCAGTATTTT. Variable domain in full (rest from reference TRBV7-9 and TRBJ2-3): DTGVSQNPRHKITKRGQNVTFRCDPISEHNRLYWYRQTLGQGPEFLTYFQNEAQLEKSRLLSDRFSAERPKGSFSTLEIQRTEQGDSAMYLCASSSASLSTDTQYFGPGTRLTVL.

The rearrangement joins TRBV7-9 to TRBJ2-7; 9 bases fit TRBD1. V gave up 5 bases and J gave up 2 bases; unmatched junction bases: 7. From germline, CDR1 is SEHNR and CDR2 FQNEAQ (reference sequence). The CDR3 runs 15 residues. The CDR3 reads CASSTDRGAAYEQYF. The CDR3 bases are TGTGCCAGCAGCACCGACAGGGGGGCCGCCTACGAGCAGTACTTC.

The chain combines TRBV19 with TRBJ2-2, with 10 bases matching TRBD1. CDR3 length: 18 amino acids. V trimming: 3 bases; J trimming: 5 bases; junction bases outside the gene matches: 12. Germline V gene sequence: CDR1 LNHDA, CDR2 SQIVND (reference sequence). CDR3 sequence: CASSIPRQGAIGTGELFF. Written as DNA, the CDR3 is TGTGCCAGTAGTATCCCGAGACAGGGGGCAATCGGGACCGGGGAGCTGTTTTTT.